One sample yielded the 10 T cell receptor beta chains listed below, sequenced in a study of cytomegalovirus exposure and HLA in healthy donors. Primers for the PCR totalled 60 Vbeta and 13 Jbeta. TCRdb keeps only in-frame clones here, not all; method: immunoSEQ multiplex PCR. Of about 84,000 clones listed, 63% were seen once; the top ten hold about 15%. The sequenced sample consisted of PBMCs. Receptors originate from a woman aged 40 to 49 in good health and CMV-seropositive.

The chain recombines TRBV5-1 with TRBJ2-3, with 12 positions matching TRBD2. V lost 4 bases and J lost 0; bases outside the gene matches: 9. Germline V CDR1 and CDR2: SGHRS, YFSETQ. The CDR3 has 18 residues. The CDR3 DNA reads TGCGCCAGCAGCCCCCGGACTAGCGGGAACCCTAGCACAGATACGCAGTATTTT. Residues: CASSPRTSGNPSTDTQYF.

This clone was observed once. The V gene is TRBV14, the J gene TRBJ2-7, with TRBD2 as a possible D gene (5 bases). Germline V CDR1 and CDR2: SGHDN, FVKESK. V was trimmed by 1 base and J by 4 bases, leaving 20 bases between them. CDR3 length equals 17 residues. The DNA of the CDR3 is TGTGCCAGCAGCCAAGCCTTACGGAGTAGGAGGACGTACGAGCAGTACTTC. Translation gives CASSQALRSRRTYEQYF.

V and J are TRBV11-2 and TRBJ2-5; tentative D call: TRBD2 (6 bases). Trimming pared 8 bases from V and 5 bases from J, leaving 12 bases between. This CDR3 region has 12 residues. Germline lookup yields CDR1 SGHAT and CDR2 FQNNGV. The CDR3 sequence is CASLPRGETQYF. The CDR3, as DNA: TGTGCCAGCCTCCCCCGGGGGGAGACCCAGTACTTC.

CDR3 nucleotides: TGTGCCAGCAGCTTAGGACCTAGCGCCAGGGAGCAGTTCTTC. Translated, it gives CASSLGPSAREQFF. This chain uses TRBV11-3 with TRBJ2-1, with D perhaps TRBD2 (6 bases). This CDR3 is 14 amino acids long. CDR1 is SGHNT and CDR2 is YENEEA in the germline V gene. V was cut by 1 base and J by 10 bases, with 14 bases left in between.

This clone was observed a handful of times. V usage is TRBV28 and J usage is TRBJ2-5; 8 bases line up with TRBD2. The CDR3 is made up of 16 amino acids. V lost 3 bases to trimming and J lost 0 bases; unmatched junction nucleotides: 6. Germline V gene sequence: CDR1 MDHEN, CDR2 SYDVKM. The CDR3 DNA reads as TGTGCCAGCAGTTTCGTAGCGGGACCGTACCAAGAGACCCAGTACTTC. Protein sequence: CASSFVAGPYQETQYF. Filled out from reference TRBV28 and TRBJ2-5, the complete variable domain reads DVKVTQSSRYLVKRTGEKVFLECVQDMDHENMFWYRQDPGLGLRLIYFSYDVKMKEKGDIPEGYSVSREKKERFSLILESASTNQTSMYLCASSFVAGPYQETQYFGPGTRLLVL.

CDR3 DNA: TGTGCCAGCAGCTTAAGATCCGGTAATGAAAAACTGTTTTTT. Encoded protein: CASSLRSGNEKLFF. The chain joins TRBV7-2 to TRBJ1-4; D is unresolved. This CDR3 region has 14 residues. V lost 2 bases, J lost 4 bases, and 8 bases lay in between. The germline V gene encodes CDR1 SGHTA and CDR2 FQGNSA.

The V gene is TRBV28, the J gene TRBJ2-2; TRBD1 matches 10 bases. From germline, CDR1 is MDHEN and CDR2 SYDVKM. Trimming took 5 bases from V and 6 from J; bases not matched to a gene: 6. This CDR3 comprises 15 residues. The CDR3 nucleotides read TGTGCCAGCAGTCCCGACAGGGGGCTCGCCGGGGAGCTGTTTTTT. This sequence encodes CASSPDRGLAGELFF.

The chain carries TRBV7-2 and TRBJ2-7; possible D gene TRBD2, 6 bases. Trimming removed 6 bases from V and 0 bases from J, with 15 bases in between. Germline lookup yields CDR1 SGHTA and CDR2 FQGNSA. The CDR3 extends over 15 amino acids. The chain's CDR3 is CASSPRSGPSYEQYF. CDR3 nucleotides: TGTGCCAGCAGTCCCCGGAGCGGGCCCTCCTACGAGCAGTACTTC.

The chain recombines TRBV2 with TRBJ2-7; 7 positions match TRBD1. V shed 6 bases and J 0 bases; nucleotides not matched to a gene: 11. The CDR3 has 16 residues. The germline V gene encodes CDR1 SNHLY and CDR2 FYNNEI. The CDR3 DNA is TGTGCCAGCAGGGACAGGTCGCGAGGGGTCTCCTACGAGCAGTACTTC. Translating gives CASRDRSRGVSYEQYF.

The chain combines TRBV9 with TRBJ2-5; 11 bases align to TRBD2. CDR3 length: 18 residues. Losses at the gene ends were 2 bases for V and 4 bases for J; bases not matched to a gene: 13. Germline loops: CDR1 SGDLS, CDR2 YYNGEE. The CDR3 here is CASSVGNGLAGGGETQYF. In DNA, the CDR3 is TGTGCCAGCAGCGTGGGAAACGGTCTAGCGGGAGGCGGAGAGACCCAGTACTTC.